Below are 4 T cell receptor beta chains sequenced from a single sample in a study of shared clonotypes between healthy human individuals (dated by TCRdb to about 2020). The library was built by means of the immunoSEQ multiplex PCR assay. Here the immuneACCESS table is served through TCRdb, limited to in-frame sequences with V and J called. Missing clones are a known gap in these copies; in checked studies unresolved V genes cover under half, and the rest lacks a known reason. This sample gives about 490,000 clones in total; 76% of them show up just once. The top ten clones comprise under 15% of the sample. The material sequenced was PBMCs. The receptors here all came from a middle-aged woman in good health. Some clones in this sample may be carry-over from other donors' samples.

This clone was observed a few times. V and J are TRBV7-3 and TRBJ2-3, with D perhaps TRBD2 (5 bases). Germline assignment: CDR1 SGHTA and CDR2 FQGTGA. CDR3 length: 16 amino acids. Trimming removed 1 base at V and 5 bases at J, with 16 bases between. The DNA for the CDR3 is TGTGCCAGCAGCTTAATTGGCAGAACCCGGGGAGATACGCAGTATTTT. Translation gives CASSLIGRTRGDTQYF.

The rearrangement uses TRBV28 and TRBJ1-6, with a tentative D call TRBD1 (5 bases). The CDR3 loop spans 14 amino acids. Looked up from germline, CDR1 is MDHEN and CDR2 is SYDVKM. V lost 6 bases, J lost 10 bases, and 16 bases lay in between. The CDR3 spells CASSQGLATSPLHF. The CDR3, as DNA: TGTGCCAGCAGCCAGGGACTCGCGACCTCACCCCTCCACTTT. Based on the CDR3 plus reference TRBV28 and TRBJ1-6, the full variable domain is DVKVTQSSRYLVKRTGEKVFLECVQDMDHENMFWYRQDPGLGLRLIYFSYDVKMKEKGDIPEGYSVSREKKERFSLILESASTNQTSMYLCASSQGLATSPLHFGNGTRLTVT.

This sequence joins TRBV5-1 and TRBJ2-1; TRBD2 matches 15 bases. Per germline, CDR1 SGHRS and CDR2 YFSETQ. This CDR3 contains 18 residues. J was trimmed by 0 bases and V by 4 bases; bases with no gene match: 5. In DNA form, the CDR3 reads TGCGCCAGCAGCCCAGGACTAGCGGGAGGGTACTCCTACAATGAGCAGTTCTTC. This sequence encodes CASSPGLAGGYSYNEQFF.

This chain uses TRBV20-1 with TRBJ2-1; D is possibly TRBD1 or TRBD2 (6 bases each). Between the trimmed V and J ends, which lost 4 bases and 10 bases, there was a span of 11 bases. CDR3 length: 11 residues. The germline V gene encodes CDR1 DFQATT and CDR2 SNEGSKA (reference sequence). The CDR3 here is CSAKGGWEQFF. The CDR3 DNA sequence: TGCAGTGCTAAGGGGGGATGGGAGCAGTTCTTC.